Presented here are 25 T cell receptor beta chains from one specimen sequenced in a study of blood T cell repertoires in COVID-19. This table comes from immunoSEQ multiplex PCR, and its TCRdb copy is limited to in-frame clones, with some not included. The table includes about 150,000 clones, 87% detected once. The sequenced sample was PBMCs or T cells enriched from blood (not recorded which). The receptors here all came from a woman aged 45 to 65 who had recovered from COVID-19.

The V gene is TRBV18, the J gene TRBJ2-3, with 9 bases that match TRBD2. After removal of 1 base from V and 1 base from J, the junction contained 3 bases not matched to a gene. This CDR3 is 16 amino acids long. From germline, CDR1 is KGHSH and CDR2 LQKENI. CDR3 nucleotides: TGTGCCAGCTCACCACTAGCGGGAGATGGCACAGATACGCAGTATTTT. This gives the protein CASSPLAGDGTDTQYF.

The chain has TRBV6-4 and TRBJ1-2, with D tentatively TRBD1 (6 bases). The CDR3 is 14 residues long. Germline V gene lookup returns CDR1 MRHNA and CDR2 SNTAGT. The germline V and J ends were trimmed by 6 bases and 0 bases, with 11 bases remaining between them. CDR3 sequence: CASSQTGANYGYTF. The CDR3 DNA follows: TGTGCCAGCAGCCAGACAGGAGCTAACTATGGCTACACCTTC.

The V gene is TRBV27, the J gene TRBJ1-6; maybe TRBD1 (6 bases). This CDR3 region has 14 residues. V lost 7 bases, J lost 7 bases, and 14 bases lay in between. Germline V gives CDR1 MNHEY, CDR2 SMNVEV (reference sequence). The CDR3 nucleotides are TGTGCCAGCATGGGAACAGGGAAAAATTCACCCCTCCACTTT. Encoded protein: CASMGTGKNSPLHF.

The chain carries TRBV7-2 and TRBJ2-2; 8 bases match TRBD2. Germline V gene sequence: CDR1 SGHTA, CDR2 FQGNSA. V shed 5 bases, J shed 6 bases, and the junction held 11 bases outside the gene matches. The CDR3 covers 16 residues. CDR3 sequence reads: CASSRQLLAEAGELFF. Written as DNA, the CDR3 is TGTGCCAGCAGCCGCCAATTACTAGCGGAGGCCGGGGAGCTGTTTTTT. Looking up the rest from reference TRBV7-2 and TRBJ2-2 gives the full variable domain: GAGVSQSPSNKVTEKGKDVELRCDPISGHTALYWYRQSLGQGLEFLIYFQGNSAPDKSGLPSDRFSAERTGGSVSTLTIQRTQQEDSAVYLCASSRQLLAEAGELFFGEGSRLTVL.

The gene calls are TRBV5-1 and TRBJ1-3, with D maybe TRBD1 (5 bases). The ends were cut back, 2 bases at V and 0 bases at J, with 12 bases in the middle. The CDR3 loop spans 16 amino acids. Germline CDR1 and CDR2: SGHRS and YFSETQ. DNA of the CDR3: TGCGCCAGCAGCTTAGAGGGGACTGCCTCTGGAAACACCATATATTTT. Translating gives CASSLEGTASGNTIYF.

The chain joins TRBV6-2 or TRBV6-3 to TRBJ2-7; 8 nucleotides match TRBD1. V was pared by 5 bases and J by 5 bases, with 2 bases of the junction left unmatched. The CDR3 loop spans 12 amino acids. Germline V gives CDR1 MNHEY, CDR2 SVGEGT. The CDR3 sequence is CASSGQGDEQYF. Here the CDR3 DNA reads TGTGCCAGCAGTGGACAGGGCGACGAGCAGTACTTC.

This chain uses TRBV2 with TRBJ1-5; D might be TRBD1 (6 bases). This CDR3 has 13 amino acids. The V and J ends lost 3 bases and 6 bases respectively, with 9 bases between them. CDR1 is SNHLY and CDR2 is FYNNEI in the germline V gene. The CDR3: CASSELQGQPQHF. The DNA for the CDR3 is TGTGCCAGCAGTGAGTTACAGGGTCAGCCCCAGCATTTT.

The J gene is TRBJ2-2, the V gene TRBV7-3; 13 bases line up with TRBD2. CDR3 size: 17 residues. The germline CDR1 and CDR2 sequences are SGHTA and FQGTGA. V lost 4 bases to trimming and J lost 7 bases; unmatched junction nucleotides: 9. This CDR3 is CASSSDWTSGSHGELFF. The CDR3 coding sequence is TGTGCCAGCAGCTCTGACTGGACTAGCGGGAGCCACGGGGAGCTGTTTTTT.

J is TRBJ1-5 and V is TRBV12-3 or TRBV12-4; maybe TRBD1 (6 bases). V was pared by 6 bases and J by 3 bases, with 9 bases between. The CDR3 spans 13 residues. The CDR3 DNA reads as TGTGCCAGCAGCGGACAGCACAATCAGCCCCAGCATTTT. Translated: CASSGQHNQPQHF.

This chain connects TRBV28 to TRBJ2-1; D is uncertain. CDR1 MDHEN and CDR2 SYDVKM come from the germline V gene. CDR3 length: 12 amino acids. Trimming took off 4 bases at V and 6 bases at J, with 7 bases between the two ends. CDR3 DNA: TGTGCCAGCAGTTCCCCGAGCAATGAGCAGTTCTTC. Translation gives CASSSPSNEQFF.

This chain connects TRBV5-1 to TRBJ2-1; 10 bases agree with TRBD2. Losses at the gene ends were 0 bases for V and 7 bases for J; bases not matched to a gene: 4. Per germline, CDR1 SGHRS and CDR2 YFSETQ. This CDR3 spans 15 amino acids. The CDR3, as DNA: TGCGCCAGCAGCTTGGTAGCGGGAGGTACGAATGAGCAGTTCTTC. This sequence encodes CASSLVAGGTNEQFF.

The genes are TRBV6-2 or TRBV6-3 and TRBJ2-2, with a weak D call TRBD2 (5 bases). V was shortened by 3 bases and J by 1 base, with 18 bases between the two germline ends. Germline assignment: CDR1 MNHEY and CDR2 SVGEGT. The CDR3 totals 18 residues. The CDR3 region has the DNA TGTGCCAGCAGTTATCCCCCCTTCCAGCGGTGGAACACCGGGGAGCTGTTTTTT. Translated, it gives CASSYPPFQRWNTGELFF.

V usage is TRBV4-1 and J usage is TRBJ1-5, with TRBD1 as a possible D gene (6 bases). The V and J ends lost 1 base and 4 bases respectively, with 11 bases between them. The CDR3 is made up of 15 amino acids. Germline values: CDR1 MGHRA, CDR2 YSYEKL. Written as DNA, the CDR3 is TGCGCCAGCAGCCAAGTAGGGGGACCAAATCAGCCCCAGCATTTT. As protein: CASSQVGGPNQPQHF.

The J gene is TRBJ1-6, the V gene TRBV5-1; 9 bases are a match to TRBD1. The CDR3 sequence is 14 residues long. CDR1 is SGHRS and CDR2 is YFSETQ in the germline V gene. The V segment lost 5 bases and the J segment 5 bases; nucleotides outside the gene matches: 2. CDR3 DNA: TGCGCCAGCAGAAGGACAGGGGATAATTCACCCCTCCACTTT. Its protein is CASRRTGDNSPLHF.

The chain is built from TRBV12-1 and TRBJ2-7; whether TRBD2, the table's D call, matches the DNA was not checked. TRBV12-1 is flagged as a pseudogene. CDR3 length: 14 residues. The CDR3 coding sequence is TGTGCCAGCAGCTTTAGACTAGCGGGGAGAGAGCAGTACTTC. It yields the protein CASSFRLAGREQYF.

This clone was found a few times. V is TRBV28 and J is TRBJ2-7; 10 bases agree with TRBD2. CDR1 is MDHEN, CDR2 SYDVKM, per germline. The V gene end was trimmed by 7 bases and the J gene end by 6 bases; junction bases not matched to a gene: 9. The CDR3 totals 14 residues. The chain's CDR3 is CASKLAGQWSEQYF. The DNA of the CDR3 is TGTGCCAGCAAACTAGCGGGACAGTGGTCCGAGCAGTACTTC.

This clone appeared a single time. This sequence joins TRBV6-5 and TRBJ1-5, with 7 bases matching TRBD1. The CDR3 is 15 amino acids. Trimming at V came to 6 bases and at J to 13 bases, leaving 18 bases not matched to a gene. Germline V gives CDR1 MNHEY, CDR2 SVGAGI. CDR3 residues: CASSPRRAGGPLQHF. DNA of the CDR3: TGTGCCAGCAGCCCAAGACGGGCAGGGGGACCTCTGCAGCATTTT.

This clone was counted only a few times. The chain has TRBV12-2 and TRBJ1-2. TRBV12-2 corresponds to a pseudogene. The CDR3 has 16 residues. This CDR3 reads CASRLGRLRRNYGYTF. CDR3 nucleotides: TGTGCAAGTCGCTTAGGACGATTGCGGAGGAACTATGGCTACACCTTC.

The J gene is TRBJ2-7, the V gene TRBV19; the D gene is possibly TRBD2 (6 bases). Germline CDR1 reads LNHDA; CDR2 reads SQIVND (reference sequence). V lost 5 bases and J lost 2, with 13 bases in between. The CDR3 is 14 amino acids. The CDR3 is CASSGRGMTYEQYF. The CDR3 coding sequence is TGTGCCAGTAGTGGGCGGGGAATGACCTACGAGCAGTACTTC.

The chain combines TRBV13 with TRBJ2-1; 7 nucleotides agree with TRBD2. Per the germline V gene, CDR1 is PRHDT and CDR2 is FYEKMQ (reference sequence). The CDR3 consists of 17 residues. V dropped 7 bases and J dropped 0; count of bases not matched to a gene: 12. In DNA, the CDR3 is TGTGCCAGCACCGAAGGCCGAGGCGGGAGCTCCTACAATGAGCAGTTCTTC. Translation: CASTEGRGGSSYNEQFF. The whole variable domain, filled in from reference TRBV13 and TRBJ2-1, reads AAGVIQSPRHLIKEKRETATLKCYPIPRHDTVYWYQQGPGQDPQFLISFYEKMQSDKGSIPDRFSAQQFSDYHSELNMSSLELGDSALYFCASTEGRGGSSYNEQFFGPGTRLTVL.

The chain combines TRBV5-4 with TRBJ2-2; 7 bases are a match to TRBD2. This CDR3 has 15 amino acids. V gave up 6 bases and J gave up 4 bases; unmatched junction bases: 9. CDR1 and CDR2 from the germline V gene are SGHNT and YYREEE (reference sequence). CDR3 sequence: CASTLRGSRTGELFF. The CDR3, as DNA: TGTGCCAGCACCCTCCGCGGGAGCCGCACCGGGGAGCTGTTTTTT.

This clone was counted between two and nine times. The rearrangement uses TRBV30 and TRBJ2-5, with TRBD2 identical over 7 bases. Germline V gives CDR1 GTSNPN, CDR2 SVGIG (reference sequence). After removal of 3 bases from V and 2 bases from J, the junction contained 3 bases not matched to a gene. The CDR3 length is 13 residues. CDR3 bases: TGTGCCTGGAGCGTGGGACTACAAGAGACCCAGTACTTC. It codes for CAWSVGLQETQYF.

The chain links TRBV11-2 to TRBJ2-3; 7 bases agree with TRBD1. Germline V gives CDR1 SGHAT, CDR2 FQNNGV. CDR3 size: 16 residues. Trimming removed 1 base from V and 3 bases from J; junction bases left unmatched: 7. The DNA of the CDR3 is TGTGCCAGCAGCTTAGGAGGGGGCGTTAGAACAGATACGCAGTATTTT. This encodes CASSLGGGVRTDTQYF.

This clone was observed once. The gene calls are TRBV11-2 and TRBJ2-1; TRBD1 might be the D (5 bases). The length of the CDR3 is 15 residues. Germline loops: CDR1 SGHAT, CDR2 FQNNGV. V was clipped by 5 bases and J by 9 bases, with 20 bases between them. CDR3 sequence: CASSPSSAPQGEQFF. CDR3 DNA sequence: TGTGCCAGCAGCCCTAGTTCGGCCCCCCAGGGTGAGCAGTTCTTC.

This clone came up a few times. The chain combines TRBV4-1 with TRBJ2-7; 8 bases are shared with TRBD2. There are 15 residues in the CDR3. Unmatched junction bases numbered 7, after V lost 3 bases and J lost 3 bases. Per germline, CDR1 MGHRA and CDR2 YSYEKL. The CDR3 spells CASSHPGGANYEQYF. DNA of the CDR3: TGCGCCAGCAGCCACCCCGGGGGGGCGAACTACGAGCAGTACTTC.